The clone carrying this T cell receptor (beta chain) has a handful of counts. Its antigen is not known. The data are from a study of T cells after yellow fever vaccination. Points from the study as a whole: Within FACS-sorted repertoires, abundant clonotypes contaminating from the bulk population could be present.

J was trimmed by 5 bases and V by 4 bases; bases with no gene match: 6. CDR1 and CDR2 (germline): SGHNT, YYREEE (reference sequence). The CDR3 extends over 15 amino acids. In TCRdb, the 5' RACE reads were re-called with MiXCR into one record per CDR3 protein. The repertoire holds approximately 610,000 distinct CDR3 sequences, about a sixth seen once, with roughly a sixth in the top ten. The sample here was PBMCs, taken less than 6 days after the first yellow fever vaccination. The gene calls are TRBV5-4 and TRBJ2-2; 9 bases map to TRBD1. The sequence derives from a man between 18 and 29 years old who received the YFV17D yellow fever vaccine. CDR3 bases: TGTGCCAGCAGCGACCCCGGGACAGGGACCGGGGAGCTGTTTTTT. Its translation is CASSDPGTGTGELFF.